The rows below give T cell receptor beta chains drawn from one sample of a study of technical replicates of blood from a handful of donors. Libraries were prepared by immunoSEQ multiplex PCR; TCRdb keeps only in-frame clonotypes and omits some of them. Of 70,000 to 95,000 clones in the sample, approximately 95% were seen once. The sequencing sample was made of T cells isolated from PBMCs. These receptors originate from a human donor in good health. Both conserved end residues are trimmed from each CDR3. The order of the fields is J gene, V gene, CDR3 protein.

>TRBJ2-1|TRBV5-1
ASSFAGVGNEQF
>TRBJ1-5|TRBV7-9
ASSPGQGNQPQH
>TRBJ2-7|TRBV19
ASSTAAGRTYEQY
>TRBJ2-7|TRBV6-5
ASSWDRGYEQY
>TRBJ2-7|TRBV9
ASSAGQGTLYEQY
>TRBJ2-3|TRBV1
TSSQGLPGDTQY
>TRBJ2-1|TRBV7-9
ASSWAGTSDYNEQF
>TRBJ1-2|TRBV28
ASSPTGLYGYT
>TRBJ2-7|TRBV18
ASSPSSYEQY
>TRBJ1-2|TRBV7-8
ASSPTRTGRSNYGYT
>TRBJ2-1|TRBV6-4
ASSDSRLVAVNEQF
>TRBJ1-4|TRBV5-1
ASSGQDDEKLF
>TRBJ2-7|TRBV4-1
ASSAGLAGLSEQY
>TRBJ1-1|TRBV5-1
ASSLAAEEAF
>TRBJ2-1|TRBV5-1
ASSAPEELAGNEQF
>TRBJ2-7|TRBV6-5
ASREHRGPIDEQY
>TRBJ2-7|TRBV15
ATSSRDTIYEQY
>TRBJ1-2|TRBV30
AWSPGVLRVLNYGYT
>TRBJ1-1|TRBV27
ASKQGGAEAF
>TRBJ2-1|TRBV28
ASTPGNEQF
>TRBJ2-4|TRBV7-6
ASSISSVNIQY
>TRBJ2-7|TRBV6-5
ASSKRARGYEQY
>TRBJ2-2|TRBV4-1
ASSQPRGLAGRSNTGELF